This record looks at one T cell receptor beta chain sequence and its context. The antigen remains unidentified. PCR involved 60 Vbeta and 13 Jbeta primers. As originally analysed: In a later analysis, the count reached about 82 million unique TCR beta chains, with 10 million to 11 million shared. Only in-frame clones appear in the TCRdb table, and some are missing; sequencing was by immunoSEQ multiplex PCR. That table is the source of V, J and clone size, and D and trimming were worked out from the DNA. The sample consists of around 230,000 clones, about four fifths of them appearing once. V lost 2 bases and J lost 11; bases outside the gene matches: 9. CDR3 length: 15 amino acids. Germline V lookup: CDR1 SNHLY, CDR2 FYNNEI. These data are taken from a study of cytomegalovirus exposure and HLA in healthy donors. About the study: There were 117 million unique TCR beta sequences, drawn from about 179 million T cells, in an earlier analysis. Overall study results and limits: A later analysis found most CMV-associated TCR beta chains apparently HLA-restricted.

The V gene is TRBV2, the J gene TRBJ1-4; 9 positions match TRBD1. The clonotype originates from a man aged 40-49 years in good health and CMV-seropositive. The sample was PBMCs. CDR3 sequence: CASSELEQGAGKLFF. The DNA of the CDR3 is TGTGCCAGCAGTGAATTGGAACAGGGGGCTGGTAAACTGTTTTTT.